These 15 T cell receptor beta chains originate from one sample sequenced in a study of blood T cell repertoires in COVID-19. Clones were read by immunoSEQ multiplex PCR, and TCRdb kept only the in-frame ones, dropping some. The data contain under 170,000 clones, about 85% of them seen just once; the ten biggest clones take up roughly 4.5%. The sequencing sample was made of peripheral blood. The receptors come from an older woman with active or convalescent COVID-19.

The gene calls are TRBV6-6 and TRBJ2-1; weak D call: TRBD2 (7 bases). The CDR3 consists of 14 residues. V lost 2 bases, J lost 8 bases, and 13 bases lay in between. Germline assignment: CDR1 MNHNY and CDR2 SVGAGI (reference sequence). CDR3 amino acids: CASSYGRGADEQFF. The CDR3 coding sequence is TGTGCCAGCAGTTACGGTCGGGGGGCGGATGAGCAGTTCTTC.

The rearrangement uses TRBV7-2 and TRBJ2-2; D gene unclear. Germline V gives CDR1 SGHTA, CDR2 FQGNSA. Between the trimmed V and J ends, which lost 1 base and 7 bases, there was a span of 13 bases. This CDR3 comprises 15 residues. CDR3 sequence: CASSLDVSRGGELFF. CDR3 nucleotides: TGTGCCAGCAGCTTAGATGTTAGCCGTGGCGGGGAGCTGTTTTTT.

The chain is built from TRBV9 and TRBJ1-5; 9 nucleotides agree with TRBD1. The CDR3 is 18 residues long. The germline gives CDR1 SGDLS, CDR2 YYNGEE. J lost 0 bases, V lost 4 bases, and 11 bases had no gene match. The CDR3 loop is CASSPQGQGRDSNQPQHF. CDR3 DNA: TGTGCCAGCAGCCCACAGGGACAGGGTAGGGATAGCAATCAGCCCCAGCATTTT.

This clone was observed a few times. The chain combines TRBV9 with TRBJ1-5, with 7 bases identical to TRBD1. The V gene end was trimmed by 1 base and the J gene end by 4 bases; junction bases not matched to a gene: 5. The germline gives CDR1 SGDLS, CDR2 YYNGEE. This CDR3 is built from 15 residues. CDR3 nucleotides: TGTGCCAGCAGCGTAACTGGACAGGCTAATCAGCCCCAGCATTTT. Protein product: CASSVTGQANQPQHF.

This chain joins TRBV5-8 and TRBJ2-5, with 7 bases fitting TRBD2. V shed 5 bases, J shed 5 bases, and the junction held 15 bases outside the gene matches. CDR1 is SGHTS and CDR2 is YDEGEE in the germline V gene. The CDR3 loop spans 16 amino acids. The CDR3 nucleotides are TGTGCCAGCAGTTTCCCGGGACTACCATATTCGGAGACCCAGTACTTC. Translating gives CASSFPGLPYSETQYF.

The chain recombines TRBV7-9 with TRBJ1-4; 8 nucleotides line up with TRBD1. This CDR3 comprises 16 residues. Germline CDR1 is SEHNR and CDR2 is FQNEAQ (reference sequence). V lost 5 bases, J lost 7 bases, and 12 bases stayed unmatched. This chain's CDR3 is CASSAETGAGVEKLFF. In nucleotides, the CDR3 is TGTGCCAGCAGCGCCGAGACAGGGGCGGGGGTTGAAAAACTGTTTTTT. The whole variable domain, filled in from reference TRBV7-9 and TRBJ1-4, reads DTGVSQNPRHKITKRGQNVTFRCDPISEHNRLYWYRQTLGQGPEFLTYFQNEAQLEKSRLLSDRFSAERPKGSFSTLEIQRTEQGDSAMYLCASSAETGAGVEKLFFGSGTQLSVL.

Here the CDR3 reads CASSYPSMNTEAFF. In DNA, the CDR3 is TGTGCCAGCAGTTACCCGTCTATGAACACTGAAGCTTTCTTT. The J gene is TRBJ1-1, the V gene TRBV6-5, with no clear D. Between the trimmed V and J ends, which lost 2 bases and 0 bases, there was a span of 7 bases. This CDR3 is built from 14 residues. The germline V gene has CDR1 MNHEY and CDR2 SVGAGI.

The chain has TRBV9 and TRBJ2-1; TRBD1 might be the D (5 bases). CDR3 size: 15 residues. CDR1 is SGDLS and CDR2 is YYNGEE in the germline V gene. Trimming removed 0 bases at V and 0 bases at J, with 7 bases between. The CDR3 reads CASSVEGRSYNEQFF. The CDR3 DNA follows: TGTGCCAGCAGCGTAGAGGGGCGCTCCTACAATGAGCAGTTCTTC.

V and J are TRBV30 and TRBJ1-5; D not resolved. The V gene lost 0 bases and the J gene lost 7 bases, with 10 bases spanning the gap. Germline V gives CDR1 GTSNPN, CDR2 SVGIG (reference sequence). This CDR3 is 13 amino acids long. CDR3 bases: TGTGCCTGGAGTGTACGGGAGCAGCAGCCCCAGCATTTT. Protein sequence: CAWSVREQQPQHF.

This chain connects TRBV9 to TRBJ2-5; 11 bases match TRBD2. V gave up 5 bases and J gave up 1 base; unmatched junction bases: 4. Germline CDR1 SGDLS, CDR2 YYNGEE. This CDR3 is built from 15 residues. CDR3 bases: TGTGCCAGCAGTGCTACTAGCGGGGGCCAAGAGACCCAGTACTTC. It translates to CASSATSGGQETQYF.

This chain uses TRBV4-3 with TRBJ1-1; 8 nucleotides line up with TRBD1. The CDR3 spans 14 residues. Per the germline V gene, CDR1 is LGHNA and CDR2 is YSLEER. The trim removed 4 bases at V and 3 bases at J, leaving 4 bases unmatched. The CDR3 here is CASSPSDRDTEAFF. Here the CDR3 DNA reads TGCGCCAGCAGCCCATCGGACAGGGACACTGAAGCTTTCTTT.

In this sample, this clone turned up once. The chain combines TRBV27 with TRBJ2-3; tentative D call: TRBD1 (6 bases). The CDR3 spans 14 residues. V was shortened by 6 bases and J by 6 bases, with 16 bases between the two germline ends. Per germline, CDR1 MNHEY and CDR2 SMNVEV (reference sequence). This chain's CDR3 is CASRRQDRWDTQYF. The CDR3 DNA reads TGTGCCAGCAGGAGACAGGATCGGTGGGATACGCAGTATTTT.

This chain uses TRBV9 with TRBJ2-4; 8 bases line up with TRBD1. The germline V gene encodes CDR1 SGDLS and CDR2 YYNGEE. CDR3 length: 17 residues. The ends lost 4 bases at V and 5 bases at J; junction bases unmatched: 14. CDR3 sequence (DNA): TGTGCCAGCAGCATAACCGCGGGGCAGGGGGCCGAAAACATTCAGTACTTC. Its translation is CASSITAGQGAENIQYF.

CDR3: CAISESTANYGYTF. The CDR3 DNA is TGTGCCATCAGTGAGTCGACAGCTAACTATGGCTACACCTTC. The chain couples TRBV10-3 to TRBJ1-2; weak D call: TRBD1 (5 bases). The germline V gene encodes CDR1 ENHRY and CDR2 SYGVKD. The CDR3 runs 14 residues. V was cut by 0 bases and J by 0 bases, with 5 bases left in between.

The CDR3 loop reads CASSRDRPNEKLFF. The CDR3 DNA follows: TGTGCCAGCAGCCGGGACAGGCCGAATGAAAAACTGTTTTTT. V usage is TRBV5-4 and J usage is TRBJ1-4; TRBD1 matches 8 bases. Germline CDR1 reads SGHNT; CDR2 reads YYREEE (reference sequence). The CDR3 is made up of 14 amino acids. The V segment lost 4 bases and the J segment 5 bases; nucleotides outside the gene matches: 4.